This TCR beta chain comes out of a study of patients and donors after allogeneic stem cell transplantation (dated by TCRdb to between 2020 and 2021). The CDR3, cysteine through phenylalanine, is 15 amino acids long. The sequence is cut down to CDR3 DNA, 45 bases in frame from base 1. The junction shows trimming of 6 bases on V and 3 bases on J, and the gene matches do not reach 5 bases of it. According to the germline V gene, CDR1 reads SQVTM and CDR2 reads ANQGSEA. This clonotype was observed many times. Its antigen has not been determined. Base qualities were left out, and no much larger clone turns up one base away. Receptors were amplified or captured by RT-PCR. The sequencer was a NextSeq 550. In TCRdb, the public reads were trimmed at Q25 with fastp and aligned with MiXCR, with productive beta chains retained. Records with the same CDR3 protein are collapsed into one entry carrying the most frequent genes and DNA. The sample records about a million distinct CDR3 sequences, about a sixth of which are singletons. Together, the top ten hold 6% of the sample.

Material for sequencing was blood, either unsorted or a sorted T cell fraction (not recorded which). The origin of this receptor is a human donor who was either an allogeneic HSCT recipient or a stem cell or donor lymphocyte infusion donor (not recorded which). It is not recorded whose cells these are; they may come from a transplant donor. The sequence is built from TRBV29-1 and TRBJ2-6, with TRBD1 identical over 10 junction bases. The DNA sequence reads TGCAGCGTGATGACAGGGGGCGTTGGGGCCAACGTCCTGACTTTC. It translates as CSVMTGGVGANVLTF.